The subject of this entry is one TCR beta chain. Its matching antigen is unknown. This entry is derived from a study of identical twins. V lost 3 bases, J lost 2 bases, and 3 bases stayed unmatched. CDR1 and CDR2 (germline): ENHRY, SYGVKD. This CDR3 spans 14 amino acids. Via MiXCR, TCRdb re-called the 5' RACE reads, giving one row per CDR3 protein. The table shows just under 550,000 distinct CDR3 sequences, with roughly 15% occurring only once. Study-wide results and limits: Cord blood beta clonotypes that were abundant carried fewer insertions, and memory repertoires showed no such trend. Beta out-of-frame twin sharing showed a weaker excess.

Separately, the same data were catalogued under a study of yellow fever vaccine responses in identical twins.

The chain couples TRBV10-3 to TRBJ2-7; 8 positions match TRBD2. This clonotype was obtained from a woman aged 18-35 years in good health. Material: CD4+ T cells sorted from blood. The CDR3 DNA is TGTGCCATCAGTGACCTAGCGGGTACCTACGAGCAGTACTTC. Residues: CAISDLAGTYEQYF.